This T cell receptor (beta chain) was recovered during a study of CD8+CD57+ T cells in acquired aplastic anemia. General study points: Overlapping CD8+ CDR3 repertoires of patients and controls contained under 30 shared sequences.

Patients sequenced had flow cytometry evidence of CD8+CD57+ cell expansion. At the time of blood sampling, patients had not yet received any therapy. For CDR3 and TCR beta VDJ profiling, genomic DNA was the template used. Using its own MiXCR run on the reads, TCRdb lists one record per CDR3 protein. This table has under 200,000 distinct CDR3 sequences, around half appearing once. The length of the CDR3 is 11 residues. Germline CDR1 DFQATT, CDR2 SNEGSKA (reference sequence). Germline trimming cut 6 bases from V and 7 bases from J; bases unmatched to any gene: 3. Comment on this clonotype: Its antigen is undetermined.

This TCR was recovered from a human donor with aplastic anemia. The chain recombines TRBV20-1 with TRBJ1-1; 9 positions match TRBD1. Input material: sorted CD4+, CD8+, or CD8+CD57+ T cells (not recorded which) from PBMCs. The CDR3 loop reads CSARTGDEAFF. The CDR3 nucleotides are TGCAGTGCCCGGACAGGGGATGAAGCTTTCTTT.